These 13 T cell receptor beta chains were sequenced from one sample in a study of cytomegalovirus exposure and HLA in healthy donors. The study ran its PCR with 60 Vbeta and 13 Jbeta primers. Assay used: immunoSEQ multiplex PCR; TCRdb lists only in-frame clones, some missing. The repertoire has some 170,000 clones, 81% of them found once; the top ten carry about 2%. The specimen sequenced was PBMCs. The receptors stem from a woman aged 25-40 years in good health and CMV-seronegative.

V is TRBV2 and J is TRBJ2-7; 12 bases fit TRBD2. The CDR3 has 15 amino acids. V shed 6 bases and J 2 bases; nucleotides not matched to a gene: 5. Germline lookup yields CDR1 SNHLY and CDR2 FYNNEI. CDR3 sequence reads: CASRTTSGGPYEQYF. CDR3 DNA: TGTGCCAGCAGGACGACTAGCGGGGGACCCTACGAGCAGTACTTC. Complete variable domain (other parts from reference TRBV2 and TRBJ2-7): EPEVTQTPSHQVTQMGQEVILRCVPISNHLYFYWYRQILGQKVEFLVSFYNNEISEKSEIFDDQFSVERPDGSNFTLKIRSTKLEDSAMYFCASRTTSGGPYEQYFGPGTRLTVT.

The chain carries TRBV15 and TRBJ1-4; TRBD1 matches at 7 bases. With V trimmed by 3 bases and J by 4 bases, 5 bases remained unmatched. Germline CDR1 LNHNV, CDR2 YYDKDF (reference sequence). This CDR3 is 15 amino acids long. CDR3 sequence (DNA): TGTGCCACCAGCAGGTCAGGGGGAAATAATGAAAAACTGTTTTTT. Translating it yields CATSRSGGNNEKLFF. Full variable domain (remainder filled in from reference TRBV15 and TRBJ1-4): DAMVIQNPRYQVTQFGKPVTLSCSQTLNHNVMYWYQQKSSQAPKLLFHYYDKDFNNEADTPDNFQSRRPNTSFCFLDIRSPGLGDTAMYLCATSRSGGNNEKLFFGSGTQLSVL.

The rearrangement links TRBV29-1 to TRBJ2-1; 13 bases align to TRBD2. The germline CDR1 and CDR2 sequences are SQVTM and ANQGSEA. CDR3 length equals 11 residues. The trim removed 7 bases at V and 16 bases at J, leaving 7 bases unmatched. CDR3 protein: CSGGTSGVRFF. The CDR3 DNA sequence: TGCAGCGGCGGGACTAGCGGGGTGAGATTCTTC.

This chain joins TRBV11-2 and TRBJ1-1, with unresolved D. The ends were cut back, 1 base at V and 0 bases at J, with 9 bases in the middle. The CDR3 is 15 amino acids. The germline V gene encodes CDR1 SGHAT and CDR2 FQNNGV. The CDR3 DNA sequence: TGTGCCAGCAGCTTAGTTTCAGGAATGAACACTGAAGCTTTCTTT. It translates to CASSLVSGMNTEAFF.

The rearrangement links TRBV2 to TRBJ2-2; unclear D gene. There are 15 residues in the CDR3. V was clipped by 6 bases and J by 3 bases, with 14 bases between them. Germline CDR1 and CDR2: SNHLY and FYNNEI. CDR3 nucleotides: TGTGCCAGCAGCGCTCCTAGGCCGGACACCGGGGAGCTGTTTTTT. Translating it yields CASSAPRPDTGELFF.

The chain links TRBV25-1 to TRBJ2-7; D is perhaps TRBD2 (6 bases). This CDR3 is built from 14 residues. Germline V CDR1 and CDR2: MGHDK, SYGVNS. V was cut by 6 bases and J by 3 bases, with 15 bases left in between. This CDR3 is CASSPGSGDYEQYF. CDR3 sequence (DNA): TGTGCCAGCAGCCCGGGTTCGGGAGACTACGAGCAGTACTTC.

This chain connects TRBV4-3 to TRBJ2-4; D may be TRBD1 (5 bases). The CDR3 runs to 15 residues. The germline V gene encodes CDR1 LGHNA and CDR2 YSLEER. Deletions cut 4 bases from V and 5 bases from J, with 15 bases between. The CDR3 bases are TGCGCCAGCAGCCTGACAGTTGCTGGTCAAAACATTCAGTACTTC. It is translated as CASSLTVAGQNIQYF.

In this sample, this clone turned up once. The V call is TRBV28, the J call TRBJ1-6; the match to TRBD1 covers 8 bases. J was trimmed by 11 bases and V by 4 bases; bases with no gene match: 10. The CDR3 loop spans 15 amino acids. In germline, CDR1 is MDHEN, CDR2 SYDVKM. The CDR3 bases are TGTGCCAGCAGTTATCGGGGGACAGGAATACCACCCCTCCACTTT. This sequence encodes CASSYRGTGIPPLHF.

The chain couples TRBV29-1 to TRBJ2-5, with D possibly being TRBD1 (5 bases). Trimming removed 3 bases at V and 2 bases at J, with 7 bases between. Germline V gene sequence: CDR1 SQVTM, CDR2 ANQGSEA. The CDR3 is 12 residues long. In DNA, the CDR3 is TGCAGCGTTGACAGGGCTCAAGAGACCCAGTACTTC. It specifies CSVDRAQETQYF.

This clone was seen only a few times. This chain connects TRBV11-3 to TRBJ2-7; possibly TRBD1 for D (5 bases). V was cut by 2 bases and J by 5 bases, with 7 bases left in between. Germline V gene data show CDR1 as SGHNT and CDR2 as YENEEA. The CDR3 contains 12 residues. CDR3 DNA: TGTGCCAGCAGCTTACAGGGTAACGAGCAGTACTTC. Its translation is CASSLQGNEQYF.

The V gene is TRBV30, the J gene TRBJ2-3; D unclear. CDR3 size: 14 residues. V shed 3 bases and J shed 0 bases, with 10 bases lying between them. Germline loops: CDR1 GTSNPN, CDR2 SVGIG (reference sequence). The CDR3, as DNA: TGTGCCTGGAGCAGAGCGCAGAGCACAGATACGCAGTATTTT. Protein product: CAWSRAQSTDTQYF.

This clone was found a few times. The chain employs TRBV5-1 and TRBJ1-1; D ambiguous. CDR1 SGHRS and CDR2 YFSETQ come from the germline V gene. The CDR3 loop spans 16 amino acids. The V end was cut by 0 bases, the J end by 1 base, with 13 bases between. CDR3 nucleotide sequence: TGCGCCAGCAGCTTGGCCTCTCGGGTTGGGAACACTGAAGCTTTCTTT. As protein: CASSLASRVGNTEAFF.

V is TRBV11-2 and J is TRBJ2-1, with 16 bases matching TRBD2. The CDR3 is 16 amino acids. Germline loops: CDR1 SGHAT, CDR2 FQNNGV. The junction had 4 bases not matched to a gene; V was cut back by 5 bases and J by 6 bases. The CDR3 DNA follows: TGTGCCAGCAGCACGGGACTAGCGGGAGGGCCCAATGAGCAGTTCTTC. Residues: CASSTGLAGGPNEQFF.